The 23 T cell receptor beta chains given below trace back to one sample, sequenced in a study of cytomegalovirus exposure and HLA in healthy donors. Primers: 60 Vbeta forward and 13 Jbeta reverse. TCRdb's table, derived via immunoSEQ multiplex PCR, lists solely in-frame clones and lacks some. The sample records about 97,000 clones, 60% to 80% being singletons. What was sequenced was PBMCs. These receptors were collected from a male donor in good health and CMV-seropositive.

The J gene is TRBJ2-5, the V gene TRBV2, with TRBD2 matching 7 bases. The better agreement between TRBJ2-7 and the DNA end casts doubt on the J call. Germline V gene sequence: CDR1 SNHLY, CDR2 FYNNEI. This CDR3 spans 13 amino acids. The CDR3 loop is CASSLDGGYEQYF. CDR3 in DNA: TGTGCCAGCAGTCTGGACGGGGGGTACGAGCAGTACTTC.

This chain joins TRBV19 and TRBJ2-5; tentatively, D is TRBD2 (6 bases). The last part of the DNA fits TRBJ2-7 better; the J call may be wrong. CDR1 is LNHDA and CDR2 is SQIVND in the germline V gene (reference sequence). This CDR3 is built from 15 residues. CDR3 bases: TGTGCCAGTAGTACGCCCCGGGGAGGTTCCTACGAGCAGTACTTC. Its translation: CASSTPRGGSYEQYF.

With regard to this clone: The identical CDR3 is also encoded by other nucleotide sequences in the sample. V is TRBV28 and J is TRBJ2-7; 10 bases map to TRBD1. The CDR3 runs to 15 residues. V shed 0 bases and J 5 bases; nucleotides not matched to a gene: 4. The germline CDR1 and CDR2 sequences are MDHEN and SYDVKM. CDR3: CASSLWGQGLDEQYF. In nucleotides, the CDR3 is TGTGCCAGCAGTTTATGGGGACAGGGGTTGGACGAGCAGTACTTC.

This clone has only one observation. Relative to the germline gene, one junction end is altered; a read error may explain this. This sample includes further DNA sequences coding for the same CDR3. The V call is TRBV9, the J call TRBJ2-7; TRBD1 matches at 10 bases. Germline lookup yields CDR1 SGDLS and CDR2 YYNGEE. The CDR3 covers 15 residues. CDR3 in DNA: TGCGCCAGCAGCGCCAGGACAGGGGGTATCGGCGAGCAGTACTTC. Protein sequence: CASSARTGGIGEQYF.

The V and J genes are TRBV18 and TRBJ2-2, with 10 nucleotides matching TRBD2. This CDR3 has 16 amino acids. Germline V CDR1 and CDR2: KGHSH, LQKENI. The V segment lost 3 bases and the J segment 4 bases; nucleotides outside the gene matches: 5. CDR3 region: CASSPSSGSSTGELFF. The CDR3 DNA reads as TGTGCCAGCTCACCCTCTAGCGGGAGTTCCACCGGGGAGCTGTTTTTT.

This chain joins TRBV9 and TRBJ2-7; tentatively, D is TRBD1 (6 bases). Germline V lookup: CDR1 SGDLS, CDR2 YYNGEE. This CDR3 contains 16 residues. V lost 1 base to trimming and J lost 5 bases, with 19 bases between them. CDR3 sequence (DNA): TGTGCCAGCAGCGTAAACAGGGTCCAACCAGTACACGAGCAGTACTTC. As protein: CASSVNRVQPVHEQYF.

This rearrangement joins TRBV9 to TRBJ2-7; TRBD1 aligns across 12 bases. The CDR3 covers 16 residues. Germline-derived CDR1 and CDR2 are SGDLS and YYNGEE. V gave up 4 bases and J gave up 0 bases; unmatched junction bases: 5. The CDR3 nucleotides read TGTGCCAGCAGCCCCCGGGACAGGGGGCGCTCCTACGAGCAGTACTTC. Translated: CASSPRDRGRSYEQYF. Variable domain in full (rest from reference TRBV9 and TRBJ2-7): DSGVTQTPKHLITATGQRVTLRCSPRSGDLSVYWYQQSLDQGLQFLIQYYNGEERAKGNILERFSAQQFPDLHSELNLSSLELGDSALYFCASSPRDRGRSYEQYFGPGTRLTVT.

A note on this clone: An end of the junction differs from the germline gene, which may be a read error. This chain connects TRBV7-6 to TRBJ2-1; 10 bases line up with TRBD2. Per the germline V gene, CDR1 is SGHVS and CDR2 is FNYEAQ. The CDR3 length is 13 residues. The CDR3, as DNA: TGTGCCAGCAGCCCTGTGAGCGGGAGGGAGCGGTTCTTC. It yields the protein CASSPVSGRERFF.

This chain joins TRBV27 and TRBJ1-1; D gene ambiguous. V was clipped by 5 bases and J by 0 bases, with 10 bases between them. Germline-derived CDR1 and CDR2 are MNHEY and SMNVEV (reference sequence). This CDR3 has 14 amino acids. CDR3 DNA: TGTGCCAGCAGTACACCCTCCATGAACACTGAAGCTTTCTTT. It translates to CASSTPSMNTEAFF.

This chain joins TRBV4-3 and TRBJ2-3, with D possibly TRBD1 on 6 matching bases. The V end lost 0 bases, the J end lost 3 bases, and 13 bases lay between the germline ends. Germline V lookup: CDR1 LGHNA, CDR2 YSLEER. The CDR3 runs 16 residues. The CDR3 DNA is TGCGCCAGCAGCCAAGATCGGACAGCCAGGACAGATACGCAGTATTTT. Its translation: CASSQDRTARTDTQYF.

The chain joins TRBV6-6 to TRBJ1-1, with 7 bases matching TRBD1. The CDR3 sequence is 14 residues long. The germline V gene encodes CDR1 MNHNY and CDR2 SVGAGI (reference sequence). Trimming took 6 bases from V and 4 from J; bases not matched to a gene: 8. DNA for the CDR3: TGTGCCAGCAGCTCTCTTGACAGGGCCACTGAAGCTTTCTTT. This gives the protein CASSSLDRATEAFF.

This clone has only one observation. J is TRBJ1-1 and V is TRBV18; 7 nucleotides match TRBD1. Germline CDR1 is KGHSH and CDR2 is LQKENI. After removal of 2 bases from V and 1 base from J, the junction contained 7 bases not matched to a gene. The CDR3 runs 16 residues. The CDR3 coding sequence is TGTGCCAGCTCACCAATCACAGGGGCAAGGAACACTGAAGCTTTCTTT. It is translated as CASSPITGARNTEAFF.

The chain is built from TRBV7-8 and TRBJ2-1, with TRBD2 matching 10 bases. In germline, CDR1 is SGHVS, CDR2 FQNEAQ. The CDR3 is made up of 19 amino acids. V dropped 1 base and J dropped 0; count of bases not matched to a gene: 9. The CDR3, as DNA: TGTGCCAGCAGCTTAGAAGGGGGGCCTAGCGGGAGCTCCTACAATGAGCAGTTCTTC. It is translated as CASSLEGGPSGSSYNEQFF.

This sequence joins TRBV4-2 and TRBJ2-2, with 8 bases lining up with TRBD1. Looked up from germline, CDR1 is LGHNA and CDR2 is YNFKEQ. V shed 1 base and J 5 bases; nucleotides not matched to a gene: 3. There are 15 residues in the CDR3. The chain's CDR3 is CASSQVGQGTGELFF. The CDR3, as DNA: TGTGCCAGCAGCCAAGTCGGACAGGGAACCGGGGAGCTGTTTTTT.

The genes are TRBV28 and TRBJ1-2; a possible D gene is TRBD1 (6 bases). Germline V gene data show CDR1 as MDHEN and CDR2 as SYDVKM. Trimming stripped 8 bases from V and 3 bases from J, with 10 bases between. This CDR3 comprises 12 residues. The CDR3 region has the DNA TGTGCCAGCGGTCCAGGGGACTATGGCTACACCTTC. Protein product: CASGPGDYGYTF.

This clone was detected only a few times. A read error may produce the germline difference seen at one junction end. The chain carries TRBV5-4 and TRBJ2-7; 13 bases match TRBD2. Germline CDR1 is SGHNT and CDR2 is YYREEE (reference sequence). The CDR3 is made up of 13 amino acids. The DNA for the CDR3 is TGTGCCAGCAGTGAAACGGGACTAGCGGGAAGCAACTTC. Its translation is CASSETGLAGSNF.

This chain connects TRBV5-1 to TRBJ2-1; tentative D call: TRBD1 (6 bases). The ends were cut back, 7 bases at V and 5 bases at J, with 13 bases in the middle. The CDR3 has 13 residues. Germline lookup yields CDR1 SGHRS and CDR2 YFSETQ. In nucleotides, the CDR3 is TGCGCCAGCCAGGGACAATTAAACAATGAGCAGTTCTTC. Its translation is CASQGQLNNEQFF.

V is TRBV9 and J is TRBJ2-1; the match to TRBD2 covers 9 bases. V lost 2 bases to trimming and J lost 9 bases; unmatched junction nucleotides: 12. Germline loops: CDR1 SGDLS, CDR2 YYNGEE. The CDR3 sequence is 16 residues long. This chain's CDR3 is CASSVAGTSTIVEQFF. The CDR3, as DNA: TGTGCCAGCAGCGTCGCCGGGACTAGCACTATTGTTGAGCAGTTCTTC.

V and J are TRBV11-2 and TRBJ2-4, with TRBD1 matching 7 bases. The length of the CDR3 is 13 residues. Per germline, CDR1 SGHAT and CDR2 FQNNGV. V was pared by 3 bases and J by 7 bases, with 3 bases of the junction left unmatched. DNA of the CDR3: TGTGCCAGCAGCTTTTCACAGGGGAACATTCAGTACTTC. Protein sequence: CASSFSQGNIQYF.

This clone was picked up one time. The chain combines TRBV4-1 with TRBJ2-7; TRBD2 matches 7 bases. Trimming took 4 bases from V and 3 from J; bases not matched to a gene: 6. The CDR3 runs to 14 residues. Germline V gene lookup returns CDR1 MGHRA and CDR2 YSYEKL. The CDR3 protein is CASSLTSMIYEQYF. The CDR3 DNA sequence: TGCGCCAGCAGCCTGACTAGCATGATCTACGAGCAGTACTTC.

V usage is TRBV9 and J usage is TRBJ2-5, with D unresolved. This CDR3 is 15 amino acids long. CDR1 is SGDLS and CDR2 is YYNGEE in the germline V gene. The V and J ends lost 0 bases and 4 bases respectively, with 13 bases between them. The CDR3 loop reads CASSVESTGRETQYF. In nucleotides, the CDR3 is TGTGCCAGCAGCGTAGAATCCACGGGTAGAGAGACCCAGTACTTC.

This chain joins TRBV6-5 and TRBJ1-3; a weak D match, TRBD1 (6 bases). The length of the CDR3 is 13 residues. Between the trimmed V and J ends, which lost 9 bases and 4 bases, there was a span of 13 bases. The germline V gene encodes CDR1 MNHEY and CDR2 SVGAGI. The CDR3 DNA sequence: TGTGCCAGTAGTAGGGGGAACGGAAACACCATATATTTT. Translation gives CASSRGNGNTIYF.

This chain links TRBV29-1 with TRBJ1-2, with 7 positions matching TRBD1. This CDR3 comprises 16 residues. With V trimmed by 1 base and J by 2 bases, 10 bases remained unmatched. CDR1 is SQVTM, CDR2 ANQGSEA, per germline. The DNA of the CDR3 is TGCAGCGTTGAAGGGGACAGCTTTAACAGAAACTATGGCTACACCTTC. Translated, it gives CSVEGDSFNRNYGYTF.